Below, 5 T cell receptor beta chains from the same sample are listed, as sequenced in a study of blood T cell repertoires in COVID-19. TCRdb's copy holds only in-frame clones and misses some; the assay was immunoSEQ multiplex PCR. The sample has fewer than 100,000 clones; around nine tenths are singletons. Sequenced material: peripheral blood. All receptors derive from a human donor in a cohort sampled during active COVID-19.

This rearrangement joins TRBV11-2 to TRBJ2-5; TRBD2 matches 9 bases. There are 18 residues in the CDR3. From germline, CDR1 is SGHAT and CDR2 FQNNGV. J was trimmed by 7 bases and V by 5 bases; bases with no gene match: 20. CDR3 sequence (DNA): TGTGCCAGCAGCCCCTTAGCGGGAGACTCACGAGCGAGCAGGACCCAGTACTTC. This sequence encodes CASSPLAGDSRASRTQYF.

This chain uses TRBV6-2 or TRBV6-3 with TRBJ2-7, with D maybe TRBD1 (6 bases). Germline assignment: CDR1 MNHEY and CDR2 SVGEGT. V was shortened by 0 bases and J by 5 bases, with 14 bases between the two germline ends. CDR3 length: 15 amino acids. CDR3 sequence reads: CASSYSVQGYHEQYF. The DNA of the CDR3 is TGTGCCAGCAGTTACTCAGTACAGGGCTACCACGAGCAGTACTTC.

This clone was seen only a few times. The V and J genes are TRBV18 and TRBJ1-2, with D possibly TRBD1 on 6 matching bases. Trimming removed 2 bases at V and 13 bases at J, with 14 bases between. CDR1 and CDR2 from the germline V gene are KGHSH and LQKENI. This CDR3 comprises 12 residues. This CDR3 reads CASSPETGIFTF. The CDR3 bases are TGTGCCAGCTCACCAGAAACAGGGATATTCACCTTC.

V gene TRBV6-1 combines with J gene TRBJ2-7, with TRBD1 matching over 8 bases. With V trimmed by 2 bases and J by 3 bases, 12 bases remained unmatched. The CDR3 spans 17 residues. Per the germline V gene, CDR1 is MNHNS and CDR2 is SASEGT. This CDR3 reads CASSEQNARTGRYEQYF. DNA of the CDR3: TGTGCCAGCAGTGAACAGAACGCCCGGACAGGGCGCTACGAGCAGTACTTC.

The V call is TRBV7-9, the J call TRBJ2-1; 9 nucleotides line up with TRBD2. Germline CDR1 reads SEHNR; CDR2 reads FQNEAQ (reference sequence). V lost 5 bases and J lost 15; bases outside the gene matches: 5. CDR3 length equals 11 residues. The CDR3, as DNA: TGTGCCAGCAGCCTGGGACTAGCACCGTTCTTC. Amino acids: CASSLGLAPFF.